The subject of this entry is one TCR beta chain. The antigen is undetermined. Genomic DNA templated the TCR beta VDJ and CDR3 profiling. Each CDR3 protein is one row after TCRdb ran MiXCR on the reads. In the table there are approximately 200,000 distinct CDR3 sequences, 64% of which are singletons. This sample was included in a study of CD8+CD57+ T cells in acquired aplastic anemia. Overall study context: An average of 3.2 ug of DNA was obtained from sorted CD4+ and CD8+ cells. Study results and limitations: CD8+ Simpson's diversity showed no significant patient-control difference. Roughly 27 sequences, all CD8+ CDR3, were shared between patients and controls.

CDR3 length equals 14 residues. The germline CDR1 and CDR2 sequences are LNHDA and SQIVND (reference sequence). Losses at the gene ends were 11 bases for V and 3 bases for J; bases not matched to a gene: 7. This clonotype was sampled from a human donor with severe aplastic anemia or a healthy control (not recorded which). This chain uses TRBV19 with TRBJ2-1; TRBD2 matches at 10 bases. Sequencing was performed on sorted CD4+, CD8+, or CD8+CD57+ T cells (not recorded which) from PBMCs. The CDR3 DNA follows: TGTGCCTCAAGAGCGGGAGGGCTCTACAATGAGCAGTTCTTC. This sequence encodes CASRAGGLYNEQFF.